This T cell receptor beta chain comes out of a study of T cell responses to AZD1222 COVID-19 vaccine. Notes on the study in general: Reportedly, close to half of spike-specific TCRs are directed against unmutated variant regions.

The repertoire was sequenced with immunoSEQ multiplex PCR; TCRdb's copy has only in-frame clones and lacks some. In the table there are roughly 81,000 clones, 75% to 90% of which are singletons. Per germline, CDR1 MGHRA and CDR2 YSYEKL. This CDR3 comprises 14 residues. V was clipped by 0 bases and J by 9 bases, with 14 bases between them. As for this clone: Its antigen is undetermined.

The chain employs TRBV4-1 and TRBJ1-1; the D is unclear. Sequences were derived from peripheral blood, sampled on day 0 of AZD1222 vaccination. This sequence originates from an adult in good health. The CDR3 loop reads CASSQEWLAAQAFF. CDR3 nucleotide sequence: TGCGCCAGCAGCCAAGAATGGCTGGCAGCTCAAGCTTTCTTT.